What follows are 23 T cell receptor beta chains derived from one specimen sequenced in a study of CXCR3-negative and CXCR3-positive naive CD8 T cells. The study, taken as a whole, reports: TRB CDR3 hydrophobicity was greater in CXCR3-positive naive cells than in CXCR3-negative naive cells.

Their antigens are not known. All TRB cDNA libraries came from 5' RACE performed with UMI labels. TCRdb reworked the 5' RACE reads into one entry per CDR3 protein, no DNA. The sample has under 150,000 distinct CDR3 sequences. The source material was naive CXCR3+ CD8+ T cells from blood. The subset is: CD45RO-CCR7+CD27+CD95- naive CD8+ T cells expressing CXCR3 (TNR3+). The receptor set was obtained from a human donor in good health. Some clones in this sample may be carry-over from other donors' samples.

The rearrangement joins TRBV28 to TRBJ2-1; checking the TCRdb D call of TRBD1 is not possible without DNA. This CDR3 has 15 residues. The germline CDR1 and CDR2 sequences are MDHEN and SYDVKM. CDR3 amino acids: CASSLSVQGANEQFF.

The chain uses TRBV10-2 and TRBJ1-2; TCRdb returns TRBD1, unconfirmable since there is no DNA. The CDR3 sequence is 15 residues long. Germline V gives CDR1 WSHSY, CDR2 SAAADI. The CDR3 sequence: CASSPGQGAYYGYTF.

The chain carries TRBV5-1 and TRBJ2-1; there is no DNA to check the TCRdb D call of TRBD2. CDR3 length equals 17 residues. Germline assignment: CDR1 SGHRS and CDR2 YFSETQ. The CDR3 loop reads CASSSMPPGLAYNEQFF.

This sequence joins TRBV29-1 and TRBJ2-1; TCRdb designates TRBD2, a call that cannot be tested without DNA. The CDR3 is made up of 16 amino acids. CDR1 is SQVTM and CDR2 is ANQGSEA in the germline V gene. CDR3 region: CSVELAGVSFYNEQFF.

The CDR3 here is CASSYTGEPYEQYF. V usage is TRBV6-2 or TRBV6-3 and J usage is TRBJ2-7; TCRdb lists TRBD1, though no DNA is available to test this call. The CDR3 length is 14 residues. Germline-derived CDR1 and CDR2 are MNHEY and SVGEGT.

The V and J genes are TRBV4-1 and TRBJ2-7; TCRdb's D call of TRBD1 is untestable without DNA. Germline loops: CDR1 MGHRA, CDR2 YSYEKL. The length of the CDR3 is 14 residues. CDR3: CASSHRGGAYEQYF.

The CDR3 reads CASSHRDRIYEQYF. The chain couples TRBV7-9 to TRBJ2-7; absent DNA, TCRdb's TRBD1 call cannot be checked. From germline, CDR1 is SEHNR and CDR2 FQNEAQ (reference sequence). The CDR3 has 14 residues. The entire variable domain, with the rest obtained from reference TRBV7-9 and TRBJ2-7, is as follows: DTGVSQNPRHKITKRGQNVTFRCDPISEHNRLYWYRQTLGQGPEFLTYFQNEAQLEKSRLLSDRFSAERPKGSFSTLEIQRTEQGDSAMYLCASSHRDRIYEQYFGPGTRLTVT.

J is TRBJ2-5 and V is TRBV12-3 or TRBV12-4. The CDR3 loop spans 14 amino acids. The CDR3 sequence is CASSGVGMEETQYF.

V and J are TRBV28 and TRBJ1-2; no DNA is available, so the TRBD1 call from TCRdb remains unchecked. Germline V gene data show CDR1 as MDHEN and CDR2 as SYDVKM. The length of the CDR3 is 14 residues. The CDR3 spells CASSLPGLGHGYTF.

This chain connects TRBV29-1 to TRBJ2-7; TCRdb outputs TRBD2, but without DNA this stays unchecked. The CDR3 runs to 13 residues. Germline-derived CDR1 and CDR2 are SQVTM and ANQGSEA. The CDR3 reads CSAADSSAGEQYF.

The V and J genes are TRBV9 and TRBJ2-7. CDR1 and CDR2 (germline): SGDLS, YYNGEE. This CDR3 spans 14 amino acids. CDR3 in amino acids: CASSVALHGYEQYF.

The J gene is TRBJ1-3, the V gene TRBV7-8; the D call from TCRdb, TRBD1, cannot be confirmed without DNA. CDR1 is SGHVS and CDR2 is FQNEAQ in the germline V gene. CDR3 length: 16 residues. CDR3 region: CASSRTGRWAGNTIYF.

This chain uses TRBV4-3 with TRBJ2-1. This CDR3 has 15 residues. Germline CDR1 and CDR2: LGHNA and YSLEER. The CDR3 sequence: CASSQFSLTYNEQFF.

The chain is built from TRBV20-1 and TRBJ2-2; TCRdb's assignment of TRBD2 cannot be checked, as there is no DNA. This CDR3 spans 14 amino acids. The V gene's germline CDR1 is DFQATT and CDR2 SNEGSKA (reference sequence). This CDR3 is CSAAPPAGYGELFF.

The chain couples TRBV6-5 to TRBJ2-1; the D call of TRBD2 rests on TCRdb alone, since no DNA is present to check it. The CDR3 length is 14 residues. Germline values: CDR1 MNHEY, CDR2 SVGAGI. CDR3 protein: CASSYQGGYNEQFF.

This chain joins TRBV7-6 and TRBJ2-2. Germline values: CDR1 SGHVS, CDR2 FNYEAQ. The CDR3 totals 12 residues. The chain's CDR3 is CASSLQPGELFF.

J is TRBJ2-3 and V is TRBV9; TCRdb proposes TRBD2, but this gene call is untestable without DNA. There are 17 residues in the CDR3. The germline V gene has CDR1 SGDLS and CDR2 YYNGEE. CDR3 residues: CASRPEGGLVGADTQYF. Variable domain in full (rest from reference TRBV9 and TRBJ2-3): DSGVTQTPKHLITATGQRVTLRCSPRSGDLSVYWYQQSLDQGLQFLIQYYNGEERAKGNILERFSAQQFPDLHSELNLSSLELGDSALYFCASRPEGGLVGADTQYFGPGTRLTVL.

This rearrangement joins TRBV14 to TRBJ2-7; TCRdb's D call of TRBD1 is untestable without DNA. The CDR3 runs 17 residues. Germline CDR1 SGHDN, CDR2 FVKESK. CDR3 region: CASSQDPGQFFSYEQYF.

This rearrangement joins TRBV7-8 to TRBJ2-1. Germline assignment: CDR1 SGHVS and CDR2 FQNEAQ. The CDR3 consists of 12 residues. CDR3 sequence: CASSSAVPEQFF.

The rearrangement links TRBV10-2 to TRBJ1-3; TCRdb designates TRBD1, a call that cannot be tested without DNA. The CDR3 consists of 15 residues. Germline V CDR1 and CDR2: WSHSY, SAAADI. The CDR3 here is CASSGGGYSGNTIYF.

This chain connects TRBV7-6 to TRBJ2-1. This CDR3 has 17 residues. Germline CDR1 and CDR2: SGHVS and FNYEAQ. The CDR3 is CASSLETPLFVYNEQFF. The complete variable domain, with remaining parts taken from reference TRBV7-6 and TRBJ2-1, reads GAGVSQSPRYKVTKRGQDVALRCDPISGHVSLYWYRQALGQGPEFLTYFNYEAQQDKSGLPNDRFSAERPEGSISTLTIQRTEQRDSAMYRCASSLETPLFVYNEQFFGPGTRLTVL.

This chain connects TRBV28 to TRBJ2-1; the D call of TRBD2 rests on TCRdb alone, since no DNA is present to check it. This CDR3 region has 15 residues. Germline CDR1 is MDHEN and CDR2 is SYDVKM. This CDR3 is CASSLGTSGYNEQFF. Based on the CDR3 plus reference TRBV28 and TRBJ2-1, the full variable domain is DVKVTQSSRYLVKRTGEKVFLECVQDMDHENMFWYRQDPGLGLRLIYFSYDVKMKEKGDIPEGYSVSREKKERFSLILESASTNQTSMYLCASSLGTSGYNEQFFGPGTRLTVL.

The chain recombines TRBV24-1 with TRBJ2-5; TCRdb returns TRBD1, unconfirmable since there is no DNA. Germline V gene sequence: CDR1 KGHDR, CDR2 SFDVKD. The CDR3 has 13 amino acids. The CDR3 sequence is CATSDPPRYTQYF.